These 7 T cell receptor beta chains were all obtained from the same sample, sequenced in a study of CD8+CD57+ T cells in acquired aplastic anemia. The template used for profiling TCR beta VDJ and CDR3 was genomic DNA. TCRdb reanalysed the reads using MiXCR and keeps one entry per CDR3 protein. Among fewer than 250,000 distinct CDR3 sequences, around 46% were seen once, and the ten largest hold over 7.5%. All patients picked for sequencing had shown, by flow cytometry, an expansion of CD8+CD57+ cells. Sequences were obtained from sorted CD4+, CD8+, or CD8+CD57+ T cells (not recorded which) from PBMCs. Every receptor here comes from a human donor with aplastic anemia.

This clonotype was recorded only once. The junction shows a germline mismatch at one end, possibly a read error. The chain joins TRBV10-3 to TRBJ2-7; perhaps D is TRBD1 or TRBD2 (6 bases each). Per the germline V gene, CDR1 is ENHRY and CDR2 is SYGVKD. This CDR3 has 15 amino acids. CDR3 DNA: TGTGCCAGCAGTCTAGGAGGGGCAGGGGTCGGGGAGCAGTACTTC. Residues: CASSLGGAGVGEQYF.

This clonotype was found a few times. In DNA form, the CDR3 reads TGTGCCAGCAGCGACCGGGATCAGAACTACGAGCAGTACTTC. This gives the protein CASSDRDQNYEQYF. V and J are TRBV3-1 and TRBJ2-7; D might be TRBD2 (5 bases). Germline CDR1 is LGHDT and CDR2 is YNNKEL (reference sequence). The V end was cut by 5 bases, the J end by 3 bases, with 14 bases between. There are 14 residues in the CDR3.

The chain couples TRBV10-2 to TRBJ1-1; D not resolved. The V and J ends lost 7 bases and 1 base respectively, with 13 bases between them. Germline CDR1 is WSHSY and CDR2 is SAAADI. This CDR3 contains 14 residues. DNA for the CDR3: TGCGCCAGCACAAAGCGGAAGGAGAACACTGAAGCTTTCTTT. It translates to CASTKRKENTEAFF.

This clonotype has ten or more counts. This sequence joins TRBV19 and TRBJ2-7; 11 nucleotides agree with TRBD2. The CDR3 covers 15 residues. Germline CDR1 reads LNHDA; CDR2 reads SQIVND (reference sequence). V shed 3 bases, J shed 4 bases, and the junction held 5 bases outside the gene matches. In DNA, the CDR3 is TGTGCCAGTAGTATCTTCCTAGCGGGAGGTTACGAGCAGTACTTC. It specifies CASSIFLAGGYEQYF.

This clonotype was seen a single time. This chain joins TRBV2 and TRBJ2-2, with D hard to call. The germline gives CDR1 SNHLY, CDR2 FYNNEI. This CDR3 has 14 amino acids. The V and J ends lost 3 bases and 2 bases respectively, with 7 bases between them. CDR3 bases: TGTGCCAGCAGTGAGAACTCCAACACCGGGGAGCTGTTTTTT. Encoded protein: CASSENSNTGELFF. The complete variable domain, with remaining parts taken from reference TRBV2 and TRBJ2-2, reads EPEVTQTPSHQVTQMGQEVILRCVPISNHLYFYWYRQILGQKVEFLVSFYNNEISEKSEIFDDQFSVERPDGSNFTLKIRSTKLEDSAMYFCASSENSNTGELFFGEGSRLTVL.

This clonotype was seen many times. This sequence joins TRBV20-1 and TRBJ2-7; 10 bases map to TRBD2. J lost 2 bases, V lost 5 bases, and 3 bases had no gene match. From germline, CDR1 is DFQATT and CDR2 SNEGSKA (reference sequence). There are 13 residues in the CDR3. As DNA, the CDR3 is TGCAGTGCTCGAGGACTAGCGGCCTACGAGCAGTACTTC. This sequence encodes CSARGLAAYEQYF.

Ten or more counts support this clonotype. The chain uses TRBV14 and TRBJ2-7; 8 bases match TRBD2. The V and J ends lost 0 bases and 2 bases, in that order; junction bases with no gene match: 9. This CDR3 is built from 17 residues. CDR1 and CDR2 (germline): SGHDN, FVKESK. CDR3 in amino acids: CASSQESSTSGPYEQYF. The DNA of the CDR3 is TGTGCCAGCAGCCAAGAGAGTTCCACTAGCGGTCCCTACGAGCAGTACTTC.